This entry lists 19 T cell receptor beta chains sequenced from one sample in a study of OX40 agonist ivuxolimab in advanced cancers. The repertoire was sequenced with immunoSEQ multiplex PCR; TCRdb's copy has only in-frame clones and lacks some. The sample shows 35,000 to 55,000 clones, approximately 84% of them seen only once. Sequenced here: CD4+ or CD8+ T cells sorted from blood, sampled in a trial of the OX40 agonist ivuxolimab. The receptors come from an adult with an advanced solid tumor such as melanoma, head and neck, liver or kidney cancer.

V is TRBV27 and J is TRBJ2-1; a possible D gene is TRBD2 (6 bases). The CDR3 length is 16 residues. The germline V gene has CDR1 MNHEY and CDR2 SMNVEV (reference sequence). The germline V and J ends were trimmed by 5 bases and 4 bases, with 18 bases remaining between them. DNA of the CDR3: TGTGCCAGCAGTCCCGACCCGGGAGTGGGTTACAATGAGCAGTTCTTC. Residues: CASSPDPGVGYNEQFF.

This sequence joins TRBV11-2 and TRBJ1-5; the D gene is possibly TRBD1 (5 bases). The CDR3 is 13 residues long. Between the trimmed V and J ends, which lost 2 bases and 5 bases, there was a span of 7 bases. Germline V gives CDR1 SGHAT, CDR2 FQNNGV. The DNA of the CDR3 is TGTGCCAGCAGCTTACGGGGGGATCAGCCCCAGCATTTT. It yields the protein CASSLRGDQPQHF.

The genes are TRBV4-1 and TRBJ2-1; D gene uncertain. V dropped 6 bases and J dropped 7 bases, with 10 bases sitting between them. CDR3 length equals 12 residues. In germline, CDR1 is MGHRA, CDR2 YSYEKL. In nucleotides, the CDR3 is TGCGCCAGCAGAGATTCGAGAAATGAGCAGTTCTTC. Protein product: CASRDSRNEQFF.

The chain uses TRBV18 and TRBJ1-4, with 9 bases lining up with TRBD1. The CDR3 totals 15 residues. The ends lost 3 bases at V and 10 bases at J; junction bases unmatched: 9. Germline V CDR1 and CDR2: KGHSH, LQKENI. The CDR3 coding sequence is TGTGCCAGCTCACCGCCGGGACAGGGCTTCGGAAAACTGTTTTTT. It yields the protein CASSPPGQGFGKLFF.

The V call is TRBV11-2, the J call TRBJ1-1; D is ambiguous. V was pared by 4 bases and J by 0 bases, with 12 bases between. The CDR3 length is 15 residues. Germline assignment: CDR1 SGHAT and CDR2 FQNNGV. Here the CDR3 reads CASSSLVQLNTEAFF. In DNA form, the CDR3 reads TGTGCCAGCAGCTCCTTAGTCCAATTGAACACTGAAGCTTTCTTT.

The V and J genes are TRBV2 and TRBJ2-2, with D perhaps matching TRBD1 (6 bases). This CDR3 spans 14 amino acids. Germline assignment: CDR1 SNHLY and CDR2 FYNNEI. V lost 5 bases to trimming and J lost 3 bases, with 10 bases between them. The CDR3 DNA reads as TGTGCCAGCAGTATGGACAGTTACACCGGGGAGCTGTTTTTT. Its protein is CASSMDSYTGELFF.

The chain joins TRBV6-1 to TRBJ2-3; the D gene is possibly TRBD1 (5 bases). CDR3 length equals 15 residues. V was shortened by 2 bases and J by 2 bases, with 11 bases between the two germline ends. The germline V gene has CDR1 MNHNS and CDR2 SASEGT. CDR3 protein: CASSESWGVTDTQYF. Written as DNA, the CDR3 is TGTGCCAGCAGTGAAAGTTGGGGCGTCACAGATACGCAGTATTTT.

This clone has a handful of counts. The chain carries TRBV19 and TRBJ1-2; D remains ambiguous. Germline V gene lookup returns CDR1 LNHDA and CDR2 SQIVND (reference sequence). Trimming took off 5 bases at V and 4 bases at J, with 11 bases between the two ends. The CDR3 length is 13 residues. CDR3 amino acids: CASSHISFYGYTF. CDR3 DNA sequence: TGTGCCAGTAGTCACATATCCTTCTATGGCTACACCTTC.

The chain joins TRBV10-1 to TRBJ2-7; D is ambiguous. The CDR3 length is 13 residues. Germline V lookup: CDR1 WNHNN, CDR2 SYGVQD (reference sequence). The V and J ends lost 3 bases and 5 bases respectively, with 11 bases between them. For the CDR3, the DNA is TGCGCCAGCAGTGACTTCGAGGAAAACGAGCAGTACTTC. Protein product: CASSDFEENEQYF.

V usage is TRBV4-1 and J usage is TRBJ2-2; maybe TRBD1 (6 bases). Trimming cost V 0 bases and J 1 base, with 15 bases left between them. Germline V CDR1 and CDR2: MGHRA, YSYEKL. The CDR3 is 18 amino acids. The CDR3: CASSQERRVRGNTGELFF. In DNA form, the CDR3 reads TGCGCCAGCAGCCAAGAAAGGCGAGTCAGGGGGAACACCGGGGAGCTGTTTTTT.

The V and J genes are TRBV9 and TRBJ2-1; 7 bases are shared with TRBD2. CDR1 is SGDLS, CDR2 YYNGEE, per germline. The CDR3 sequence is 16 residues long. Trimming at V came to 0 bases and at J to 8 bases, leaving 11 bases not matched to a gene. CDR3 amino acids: CASSVAPGGPMDEQFF. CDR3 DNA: TGTGCCAGCAGCGTAGCTCCGGGGGGTCCTATGGATGAGCAGTTCTTC. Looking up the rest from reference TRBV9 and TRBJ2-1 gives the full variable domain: DSGVTQTPKHLITATGQRVTLRCSPRSGDLSVYWYQQSLDQGLQFLIQYYNGEERAKGNILERFSAQQFPDLHSELNLSSLELGDSALYFCASSVAPGGPMDEQFFGPGTRLTVL.

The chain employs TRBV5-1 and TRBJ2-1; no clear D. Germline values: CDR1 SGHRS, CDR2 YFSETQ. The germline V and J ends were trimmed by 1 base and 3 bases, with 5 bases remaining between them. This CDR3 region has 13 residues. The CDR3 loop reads CASSLFGYNEQFF. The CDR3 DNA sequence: TGCGCCAGCAGCTTGTTCGGCTACAATGAGCAGTTCTTC.

CDR3 residues: CASSLGLAGESRTDTQYF. The CDR3, as DNA: TGCGCCAGCAGCCTAGGACTAGCGGGAGAGTCCCGCACAGATACGCAGTATTTT. This chain links TRBV5-1 with TRBJ2-3; 13 bases map to TRBD2. V lost 4 bases and J lost 1; bases outside the gene matches: 9. CDR3 length: 18 amino acids. Germline CDR1 is SGHRS and CDR2 is YFSETQ. Complete variable domain (other parts from reference TRBV5-1 and TRBJ2-3): KAGVTQTPRYLIKTRGQQVTLSCSPISGHRSVSWYQQTPGQGLQFLFEYFSETQRNKGNFPGRFSGRQFSNSRSEMNVSTLELGDSALYLCASSLGLAGESRTDTQYFGPGTRLTVL.

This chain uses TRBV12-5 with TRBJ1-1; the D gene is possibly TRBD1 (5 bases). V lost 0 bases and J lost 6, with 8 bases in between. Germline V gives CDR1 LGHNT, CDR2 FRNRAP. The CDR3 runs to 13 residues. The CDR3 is CASGLVRVSEAFF. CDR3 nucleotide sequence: TGTGCTAGTGGTTTGGTCAGGGTATCTGAAGCTTTCTTT.

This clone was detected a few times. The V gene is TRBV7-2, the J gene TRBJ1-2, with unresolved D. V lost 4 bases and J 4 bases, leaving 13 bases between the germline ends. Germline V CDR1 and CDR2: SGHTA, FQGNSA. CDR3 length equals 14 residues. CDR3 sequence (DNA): TGTGCCAGCAGCTCTTTCCTCAGCAGCTATGGCTACACCTTC. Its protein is CASSSFLSSYGYTF.

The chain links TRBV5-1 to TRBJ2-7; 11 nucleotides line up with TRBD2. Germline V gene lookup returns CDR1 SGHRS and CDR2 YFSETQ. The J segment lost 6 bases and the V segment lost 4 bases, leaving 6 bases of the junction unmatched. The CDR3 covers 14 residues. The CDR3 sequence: CASSPLAGGSEQYF. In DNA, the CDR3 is TGCGCCAGCAGCCCTCTAGCGGGAGGTTCCGAGCAGTACTTC.

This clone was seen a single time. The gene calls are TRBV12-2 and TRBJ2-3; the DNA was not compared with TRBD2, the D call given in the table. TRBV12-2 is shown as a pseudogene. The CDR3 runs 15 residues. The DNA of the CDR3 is TGTGCAAGTCGTCTTAGCGGGCCCCGCACAGATACGCAGTATTTT. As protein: CASRLSGPRTDTQYF.

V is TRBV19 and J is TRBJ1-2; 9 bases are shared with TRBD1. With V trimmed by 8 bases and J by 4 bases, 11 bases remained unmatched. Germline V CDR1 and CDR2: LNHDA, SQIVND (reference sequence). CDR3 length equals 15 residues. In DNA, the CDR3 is TGTGCCAGTTCTATTGGGACAGGGAGGCTCTATGGCTACACCTTC. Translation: CASSIGTGRLYGYTF.

CDR3 residues: CASSPVGGQTQYF. The DNA of the CDR3 is TGTGCCAGCAGCCCGGTCGGGGGTCAGACCCAGTACTTC. The chain is built from TRBV11-2 and TRBJ2-5, with a possible D match to TRBD2 (6 bases). Per germline, CDR1 SGHAT and CDR2 FQNNGV. Trimming pared 5 bases from V and 6 bases from J, leaving 13 bases between. This CDR3 region has 13 residues.